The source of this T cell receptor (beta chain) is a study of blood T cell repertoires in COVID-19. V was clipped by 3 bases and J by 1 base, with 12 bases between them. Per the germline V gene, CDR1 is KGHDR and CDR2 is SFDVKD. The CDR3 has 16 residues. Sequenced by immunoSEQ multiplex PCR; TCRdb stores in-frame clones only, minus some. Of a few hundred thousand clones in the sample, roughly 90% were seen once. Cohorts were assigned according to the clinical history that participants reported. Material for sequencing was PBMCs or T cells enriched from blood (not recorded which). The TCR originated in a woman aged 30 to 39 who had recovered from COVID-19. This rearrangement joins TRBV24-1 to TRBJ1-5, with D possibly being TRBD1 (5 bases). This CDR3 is CATSDPRVGSNQPQHF. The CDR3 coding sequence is TGTGCCACCAGTGATCCCAGGGTAGGAAGCAATCAGCCCCAGCATTTT.